This T cell receptor beta chain is drawn from a study of T cells in Graves' hyperthyroidism and ophthalmopathy. General study points: Using 13 V-J features, a model discriminated ophthalmopathy from stable hyperthyroidism. A median around 5.9 months before onset, the model predicted ophthalmopathy.

Per germline, CDR1 DFQATT and CDR2 SNEGSKA (reference sequence). The V gene lost 1 base and the J gene lost 10 bases, with 19 bases spanning the gap. CDR3 length: 14 residues. This clonotype occurred a few times. No antigen is known for it. The CDR3 regions of TCR beta were amplified from RNA transcripts. When the TCR CDR3 underwent first-round RT-PCR, the HTBI primer set was used. In TCRdb, the multiplex PCR reads were re-called with MiXCR into one record per CDR3 protein. The sample has approximately 400,000 distinct CDR3 sequences, 15% seen once. This chain links TRBV20-1 with TRBJ1-1; maybe TRBD1 (5 bases). The clonotype comes from a woman aged 25-40 years with Graves' hyperthyroidism. Sequencing used blood. The chain's CDR3 is CSARVTGEIGSAFF. DNA for the CDR3: TGCAGTGCTAGAGTTACAGGAGAGATTGGCTCAGCTTTCTTT.